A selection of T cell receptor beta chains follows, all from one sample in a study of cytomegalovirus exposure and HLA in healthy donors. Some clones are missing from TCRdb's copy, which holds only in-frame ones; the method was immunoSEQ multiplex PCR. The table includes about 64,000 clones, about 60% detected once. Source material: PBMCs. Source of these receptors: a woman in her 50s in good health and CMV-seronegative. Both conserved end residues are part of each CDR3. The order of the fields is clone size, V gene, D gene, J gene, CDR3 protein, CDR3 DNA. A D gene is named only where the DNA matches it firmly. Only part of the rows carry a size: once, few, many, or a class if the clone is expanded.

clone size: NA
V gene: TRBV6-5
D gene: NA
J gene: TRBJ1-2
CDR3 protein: CATWGGAFNYGYTF
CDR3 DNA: TGTGCCACCTGGGGGGGGGCGTTTAACTATGGCTACACCTTC

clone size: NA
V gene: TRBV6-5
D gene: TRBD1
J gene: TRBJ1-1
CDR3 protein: CASSSGQGDTEAFF
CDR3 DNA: TGTGCCAGCAGTTCGGGACAGGGGGACACTGAAGCTTTCTTT

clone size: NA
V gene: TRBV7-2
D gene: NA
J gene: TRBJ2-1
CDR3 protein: CASSFTRAAYNEQFF
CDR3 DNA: TGTGCCAGCAGCTTCACCAGGGCCGCCTACAATGAGCAGTTCTTC

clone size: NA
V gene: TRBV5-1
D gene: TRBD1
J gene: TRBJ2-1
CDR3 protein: CASSLGTGQGEQFF
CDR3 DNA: TGCGCCAGCAGCTTAGGGACAGGCCAGGGTGAGCAGTTCTTC

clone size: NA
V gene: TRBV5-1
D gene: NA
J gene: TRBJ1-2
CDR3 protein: CASSLTGNMRKYGYTF
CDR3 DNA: TGCGCCAGCAGCTTAACGGGGAATATGCGGAAATATGGCTACACCTTC

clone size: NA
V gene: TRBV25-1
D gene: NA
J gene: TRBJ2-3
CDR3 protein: CASSLAGNRMVEQYF
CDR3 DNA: TGTGCCAGCTCACTGGCCGGTAACAGGATGGTGGAGCAGTATTTT

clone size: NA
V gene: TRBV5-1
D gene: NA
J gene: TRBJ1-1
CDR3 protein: CASSPLGVNTEAFF
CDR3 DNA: TGCGCCAGCAGCCCCTTAGGGGTGAACACTGAAGCTTTCTTT

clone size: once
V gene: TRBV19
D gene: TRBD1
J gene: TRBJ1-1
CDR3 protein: CASNDRGRVGTEAFF
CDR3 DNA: TGTGCCAGTAACGACAGGGGGCGGGTAGGCACTGAAGCTTTCTTT

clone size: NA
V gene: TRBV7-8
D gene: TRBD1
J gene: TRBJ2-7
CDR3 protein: CASSISGQGTEQYF
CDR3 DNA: TGTGCCAGCAGCATATCGGGACAGGGAACCGAGCAGTACTTC

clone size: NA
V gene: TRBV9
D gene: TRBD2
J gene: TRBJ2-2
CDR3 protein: CASSAYQRERGGELFF
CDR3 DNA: TGTGCCAGCAGCGCGTATCAGCGGGAAAGGGGCGGGGAGCTGTTTTTT

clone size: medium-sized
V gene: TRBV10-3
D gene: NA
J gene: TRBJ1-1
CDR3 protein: CAISDSGNTEAFF
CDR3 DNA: TGTGCCATCAGTGACTCAGGTAACACTGAAGCTTTCTTT

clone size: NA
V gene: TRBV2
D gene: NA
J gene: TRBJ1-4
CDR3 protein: CASTSLLSYEKLFF
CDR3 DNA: TGTGCCAGCACCTCCCTTTTGTCGTATGAAAAACTGTTTTTT

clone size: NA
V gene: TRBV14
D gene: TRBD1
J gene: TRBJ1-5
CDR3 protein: CASSQASGGPQHF
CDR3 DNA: TGTGCCAGCAGCCAAGCATCAGGGGGGCCCCAGCATTTT

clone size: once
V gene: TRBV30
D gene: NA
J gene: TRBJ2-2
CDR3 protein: CAWSPGGELFF
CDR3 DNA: TGTGCCTGGAGTCCGGGCGGGGAGCTGTTTTTT

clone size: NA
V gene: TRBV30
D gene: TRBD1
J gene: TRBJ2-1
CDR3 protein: CAWSLQGAGEQFF
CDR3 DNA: TGTGCCTGGAGTCTACAGGGGGCAGGGGAGCAGTTCTTC

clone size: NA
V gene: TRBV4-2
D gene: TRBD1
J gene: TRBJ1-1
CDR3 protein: CASSQDSTGVNTEAFF
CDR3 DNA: TGTGCCAGCAGCCAAGATAGTACAGGGGTGAACACTGAAGCTTTCTTT

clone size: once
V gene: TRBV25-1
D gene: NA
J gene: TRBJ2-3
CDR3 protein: CASVPHLGGGTDTQYF
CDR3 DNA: TGTGCCAGCGTCCCCCACTTGGGAGGAGGCACAGATACGCAGTATTTT

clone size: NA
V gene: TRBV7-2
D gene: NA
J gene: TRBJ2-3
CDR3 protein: CASSPDSGGRDTQYF
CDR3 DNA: TGTGCCAGCAGCCCGGACAGTGGGGGAAGGGATACGCAGTATTTT

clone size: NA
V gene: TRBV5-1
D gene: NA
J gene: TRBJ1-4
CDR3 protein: CASSSSEQGSWEKLFF
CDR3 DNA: TGCGCCAGCAGCTCGTCCGAACAGGGTTCCTGGGAAAAACTGTTTTTT

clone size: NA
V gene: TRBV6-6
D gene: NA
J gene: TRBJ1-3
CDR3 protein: CASSSPEAPGNTIYF
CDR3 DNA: TGTGCCAGCAGTTCTCCGGAGGCGCCTGGAAACACCATATATTTT

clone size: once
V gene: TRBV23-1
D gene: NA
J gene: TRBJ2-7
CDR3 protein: CASSRGDSYEQYF
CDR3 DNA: TGCGCCAGCAGCAGGGGCGACTCCTACGAGCAGTACTTC

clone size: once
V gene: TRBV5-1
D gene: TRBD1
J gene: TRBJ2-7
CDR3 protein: CASSWGQGGYEQYF
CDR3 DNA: TGCGCCAGCAGCTGGGGACAGGGTGGCTACGAGCAGTACTTC

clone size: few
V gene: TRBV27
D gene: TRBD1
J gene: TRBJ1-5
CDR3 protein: CASRRTGSNQPQHF
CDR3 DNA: TGTGCCAGCAGACGGACAGGGAGCAATCAGCCCCAGCATTTT

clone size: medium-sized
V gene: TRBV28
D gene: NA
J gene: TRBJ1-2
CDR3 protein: CASQDINYGYTF
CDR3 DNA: TGTGCCAGCCAAGACATAAACTATGGCTACACCTTC

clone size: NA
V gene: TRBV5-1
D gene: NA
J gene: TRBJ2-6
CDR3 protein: CASKRGTGANVLTF
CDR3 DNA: TGCGCCAGCAAAAGGGGAACTGGGGCCAACGTCCTGACTTTC